This T cell receptor beta chain was observed in a study of cytomegalovirus exposure and HLA in healthy donors. V lost 0 bases and J lost 0, with 3 bases in between. This CDR3 is 13 amino acids long. CDR1 is MGHRA, CDR2 YSYEKL, per germline. The PCR was carried out with 60 Vbeta primers and 13 Jbeta primers. Assay: immunoSEQ multiplex PCR; the TCRdb copy retains only in-frame clones and omits some. The sample yields 95,000 to 150,000 clones, 66% seen once. This TCR derives from a man aged 18 to 30 in good health and CMV-seronegative. The chain has TRBV4-1 and TRBJ2-7; D not certain. The material sequenced was PBMCs. The CDR3 bases are TGCGCCAGCAGCCAAGAGAGCTCCTACGAGCAGTACTTC. The encoded protein is CASSQESSYEQYF.